The text below deals with one T cell receptor beta chain. Its antigen is unknown. There are no base qualities to consult, and no much larger clone falls within one base. The library was prepared using the immunoSEQ multiplex PCR assay. The multiplex PCR relied on a mix of 60 forward primers for TCR Vbeta segments and 13 reverse primers for TCR Jbeta segments. A multiplex PCR assay on genomic DNA amplified the CDR3 region of rearranged TCR beta genes. The Illumina HiSeq System was used to sequence the amplified TCR beta libraries as 87-base-pair reads. On the authors' methods: A later analysis counted approximately 84 million unique TCR beta chains across the 500 to 850 repertoires, and 9.5 million to 11 million of these chains were shared by at least two donors. Raw reads were error-corrected and collapsed into unique sequences with a nearest-neighbor algorithm that merged closely related sequences to remove PCR and sequencing errors. V, D and J gene segments were assigned by aligning CDR3 sequences to IMGT reference sequences. Each retained sequence needed at least a six-nucleotide match to both a V gene segment and a J gene segment. A rearrangement was called productive if the CDR3 had no stop codons and remained in frame with V and J, and every other rearrangement was called non-productive. Following IMGT convention, CDR3 was defined as the stretch from the second conserved V-encoded cysteine to the conserved J-encoded phenylalanine. Sequences without an unambiguous match to a single V gene segment were excluded from the earlier analysis of 450 to 750 of the donors. In an earlier analysis of 587 of the donors, V segments were called functional above 56.7% productive rearrangements and were called segregating when the between-donor standard deviation exceeded 5%. A statistical classification framework was built for diagnosing cytomegalovirus status from the catalog of TCR beta chain sequences. A later analysis assigned V and J genes by comparing TCR nucleotide sequences with IMGT/GENE-DB human TR gene sequences. A later analysis assigned CDR3 sequences and most-parsimonious VDJ recombination scenarios with the TCRdist pipeline. A later analysis defined each TCR beta chain by its CDR3 amino acid sequence plus V-gene family, and excluded reads lacking a unique V-gene family. To address suspected cross-contamination and a sequencing artifact, a later analysis removed under 600 highly shared, low-generation-probability nucleotide sequences. A later analysis calculated a clonal expansion index for each public chain from normalized within-repertoire ranks of inferred template counts. Generation probabilities in a later analysis came from a VDJ recombination model fitted to out-of-frame rearrangements, and those results were checked against IGoR. A later analysis scored TCR-TCR, TCR-HLA and TCR-CMV co-occurrence with hypergeometric tests, applying a repertoire-size bias correction to TCR pairs. To estimate false discovery rates, a later analysis permuted the HLA or CMV assignments 20 times. In a later analysis, co-occurring TCRs were grouped using DBSCAN, with TCRdist sequence similarity added in when clustering inside HLA-allele-positive subsets. For co-occurrence clustering, repertoires with fewer than 30,000 or more than 120,000 public chains were excluded, along with a handful of repertoires with anomalous nucleotide sharing. In its TCRdb copy, this immuneACCESS table keeps in-frame sequences only and misses some clones. Where compared with another copy, unresolved V genes explain less than half of these, and the others have no known cause. From that table come the V and J calls and clone size; the DNA was used to work out D and trimming. In this sample the table shows about 130,000 clones, over 70% of which occur a single time. Of the sample, roughly 4.1% is held by the ten largest clones.

This sample is part of a study of cytomegalovirus exposure and HLA in healthy donors (dated by TCRdb to 2015 to 2018). With respect to the entire study: An earlier analysis of some 500 of the donors reported approximately 290 Gb of sequence data and some 120 million unique TCR beta sequences from 150 million to 200 million T cells. Around 320 gigabases of sequencing data and tens of millions of unique TCR sequences were included in an early release covering roughly 600 HLA-typed donors. The genetic ancestry cluster associated with self-reported Caucasian donors included about four fifths of the approximately 430 genotyped donors. The study aimed to test whether signatures of past pathogen exposure could be identified by cataloging public T cell receptors. The T cell repertoires of roughly 660 subjects were profiled by immunosequencing and related to cytomegalovirus serostatus. A separate validation cohort of roughly 120 different subjects was used in addition to the 666-subject first cohort. To predict cytomegalovirus infection status, the study combined high-throughput TCR immunosequencing, statistical association of individual TCRs with disease status, and machine learning. In a later analysis, previously published TCR beta repertoires from 600 to 850 donors were re-analyzed and high-resolution HLA genotyping was added so that TCR occurrence patterns could be studied. Rather than drawing on any new phenotypic data, the later analysis identified candidate immune exposures from TCR beta sequences and the way those sequences occurred across donors. An earlier analysis of about 620 of the donors applied high-throughput TCR beta sequencing to assess whether each TCR beta V gene segment acted as functional or pseudogenic. Donor age, sex, ethnicity and CMV serostatus were compiled together with the repertoire data. Genome-wide SNP genotypes for about 60% of the 666 donors were used in a later genetic analysis, which treated that subset as a discovery cohort. Every repertoire in the discovery cohort had been generated on one and the same sequencing platform. Class I and class II HLA loci were covered by the typing at four-digit resolution. The number of donors typed differed by locus, with about 629-640 for A, B, C, DRB1 and DQB1, roughly 550 for DQA1, 600 to 610 for DPA1, and around 460 for DPB1. Four to six DR-DQ haplotypes were handled as single units for association and clustering, since linkage in the cohort was strong. On average, 235,054 unique TCR beta nucleotide sequences were sequenced per donor among a few hundred genotyped donors of the cohort, with roughly a sixth of those sequences being non-productive. Beyond this particular receptor, the publication reports: The authors suggested that the approach could potentially be generalized to other disease states and immunological phenotypes. The classifier was reported to diagnose cytomegalovirus status with high specificity and sensitivity in both the original and validation cohorts. When HLA alleles, especially DR and DQ, strongly co-occurred, attributing TCR associations to individual alleles was difficult. The cohort was sequenced for TCR beta chains only, and without alpha or paired-chain data the features that could be detected were limited. A few of the identified cytomegalovirus-associated TCR beta chains were confirmed in vitro to be specific for cytomegalovirus antigens. Linkage disequilibrium might explain the correlated functional status among segregating V segments, but an unknown experimental factor could not be excluded. The 87-base-pair reads could not distinguish some IMGT-functional V segments, including TRBV6-2 and TRBV6-3, so those segments were excluded. Because HLA typing was unavailable for some donors at each locus, only the typed subset was used in association tests. V-gene and J-gene trimming of TCR beta chains was associated with a missense DCLRE1C variant in a later genetic analysis, and the association was replicated in an independent cohort. In an earlier analysis of over 550 of the donors, most TCR beta V segments were observed in productive rearrangements about 90% or about 30% of the time, broadly matching IMGT annotations. In a later analysis, the rate of TCR association differed among HLA loci, with DRB1 alleles having the most associated TCRs and HLA-C alleles having the fewest. Across donors, most TCR sequences were observed very rarely, whereas some public TCRs were present in many individuals. A further reported finding was that TCR beta sequences accurately predicted the HLA-A and HLA-B alleles for most subjects in the first cohort. The study listed 170 or so TCR beta chains as associated with cytomegalovirus. A cluster of highly shared sequence variants was judged likely to represent a technical artifact of the sequencing pipeline. CMV serostatus was the only immune exposure information available for the cohort. In a later genetic analysis, fewer N-insertions in productive TCRs were reported among donors in an Asian-associated ancestry cluster than the roughly 700-donor mean. Most CMV-associated TCR beta chains appeared to be HLA-restricted in a later analysis, and the HLA associations seemed to be driven largely by CMV exposure. In a later analysis, HLA-associated TCR beta chains were found to be more clonally expanded and to have lower generation probabilities than equally common non-associated chains. At a false discovery rate of 0.05, a later analysis linked fewer than 20,000 TCR beta sequences to specific HLA alleles. The presence/absence analyses assumed that sequencing depth was roughly uniform across donors, and that assumption may not be true. Because counts were too low, seventeen rarely observed V segments, including chromosome 9 orphons, were left out of the earlier analysis of some 600 of the donors. In a later analysis, several top co-occurrence clusters were reported to appear linked to parvovirus B19, influenza, CMV and Epstein-Barr virus.

The cohort consisted of some 730 healthy bone marrow donors. At the time of sampling, every cohort member was nominally healthy, though immune exposures that went unrecorded were likely present. The donor was CMV seropositive and belonged to the group of some 290 seropositive cohort members. Every donor gave a peripheral blood sample, and the peripheral blood mononuclear cells from that sample were used for TCR beta sequencing. Genomic DNA extraction from the blood cell samples was performed with the Qiagen DNeasy Blood Extraction Kit. From a lookup of the germline V gene, CDR1 and CDR2 are SGDLS and YYNGEE. The CDR3 has 15 amino acids, counting the end cysteine and phenylalanine. Solely the CDR3 DNA is kept, with 45 bases framed from the first base. V is cut back by 3 bases and J by 2 bases, with 7 bases in the junction unmatched.

This TCR was recovered from a man aged 18 to 29 in good health and CMV-seropositive. The chain couples TRBV9 to TRBJ2-5; a stretch of 7 junction bases matches TRBD2. The sequencing sample was made of PBMCs. The CDR3 sequence is CASSESGADQETQYF. The DNA sequence is as follows: TGTGCCAGCAGCGAGAGCGGGGCAGATCAAGAGACCCAGTACTTC. The full variable domain, completed from the reference TRBV9 and TRBJ2-5 proteins outside the CDR3, reads DSGVTQTPKHLITATGQRVTLRCSPRSGDLSVYWYQQSLDQGLQFLIQYYNGEERAKGNILERFSAQQFPDLHSELNLSSLELGDSALYFCASSESGADQETQYFGPGTRLLVL.